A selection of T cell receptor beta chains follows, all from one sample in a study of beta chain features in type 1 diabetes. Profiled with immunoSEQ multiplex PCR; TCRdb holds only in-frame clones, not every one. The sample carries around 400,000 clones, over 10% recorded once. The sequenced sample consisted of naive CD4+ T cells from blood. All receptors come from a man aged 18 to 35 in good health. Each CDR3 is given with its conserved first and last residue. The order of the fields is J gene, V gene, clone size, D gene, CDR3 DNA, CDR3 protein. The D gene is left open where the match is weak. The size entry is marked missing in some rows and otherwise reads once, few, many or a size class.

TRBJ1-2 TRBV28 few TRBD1 TGTGCCAGCAGTTTGTCCCCGGGACAGGGCTCTGGCTACACCTTC CASSLSPGQGSGYTF
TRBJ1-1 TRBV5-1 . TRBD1 TGCGCCAGCAGCTTGGTAGCTCCGGGACAGACTATTGAAGCTTTCTTT CASSLVAPGQTIEAFF
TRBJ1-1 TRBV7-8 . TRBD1 TGTGCCAGCAGCTTAGGGGACAGGGGCCCGCGGAGCACTGAAGCTTTCTTT CASSLGDRGPRSTEAFF
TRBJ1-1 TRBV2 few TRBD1 TGTGCCAGCGGAAGGGGACAGCTGAACACTGAAGCTTTCTTT CASGRGQLNTEAFF
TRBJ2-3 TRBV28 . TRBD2 TGTGCCAGCAGTCCTCCGGGACTAGCGTACACAGATACGCAGTATTTT CASSPPGLAYTDTQYF
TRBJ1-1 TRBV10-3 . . TGTGCCATCAGGACAGGTGAGAACACTGAAGCTTTCTTT CAIRTGENTEAFF
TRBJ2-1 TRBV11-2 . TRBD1 TGTGCCAGCAGCCCGGGACAGTACAATGAGCAGTTCTTC CASSPGQYNEQFF
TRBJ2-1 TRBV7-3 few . TGTGCCAGCAGCCGGTACAATGAGCAGTTCTTC CASSRYNEQFF
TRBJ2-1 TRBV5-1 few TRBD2 TGCGCCAGTCGATCACTAGCGTTTTACAATGAGCAGTTCTTC CASRSLAFYNEQFF
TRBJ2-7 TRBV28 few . TGTGCCAGCAGTTTGGGGCGAAGGGAGCAGTACTTC CASSLGRREQYF
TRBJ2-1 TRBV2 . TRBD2 TGTGCCAGCAGAGACCTGACTAGCGGGGGGCCCGAGGAGCAGTTCTTC CASRDLTSGGPEEQFF
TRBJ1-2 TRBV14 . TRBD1 TGTGCCAGCAGCCGGACGACAGGGTACCCGAACGGCTACACCTTC CASSRTTGYPNGYTF
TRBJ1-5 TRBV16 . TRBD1 TGTGCCAGCAGCCAACAGGGACAGGGGCGACAGCCCCAGCATTTT CASSQQGQGRQPQHF
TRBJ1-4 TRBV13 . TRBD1 TGTGCCAGCAGCCCCCCGGGACAGAAGAATGAAAAACTGTTTTTT CASSPPGQKNEKLFF
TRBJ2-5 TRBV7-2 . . TGTGCCAGCAGCCCCCGGATACCGGGGGGCGGGGAGCAGACCCAGTACTTC CASSPRIPGGGEQTQYF
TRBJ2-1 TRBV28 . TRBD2 TGTGCCAGCAGGGGGAGGACTAGCGGGAAATCGCGGCAGTTCTTC CASRGRTSGKSRQFF
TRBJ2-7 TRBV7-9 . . TGTGCCAGCAGCCCACCCCCGGGCGGACTGGGAACCTACGAGCAGTACTTC CASSPPPGGLGTYEQYF
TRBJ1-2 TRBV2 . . TGTGCCAGCTCTACCACCCCCCTAGGAGGGGATAGCTACACCTTC CASSTTPLGGDSYTF
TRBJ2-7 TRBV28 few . TGTGCCAGCAGGCAGGGTTCCTACGAGCAGTACTTC CASRQGSYEQYF
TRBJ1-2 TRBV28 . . TGTGCCAGCAGTTCGGCACAGGGTTCTGGCTACACCTTC CASSSAQGSGYTF
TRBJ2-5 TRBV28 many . TGTGCCAGCAGTCCGTACTCGACCCAGTACTTC CASSPYSTQYF
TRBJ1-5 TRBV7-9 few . TGTGCCAGCAGCCGGGACTTTCAGCCCCAGCATTTT CASSRDFQPQHF
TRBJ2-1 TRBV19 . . TGTGCCAGTAGTCCCGGGTCGAGGAATGAGCAGTTCTTC CASSPGSRNEQFF
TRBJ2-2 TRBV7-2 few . TGTGCCAGCAGCTCGAGCACCGGGGAGCTGTTTTTT CASSSSTGELFF
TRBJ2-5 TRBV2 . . TGTGCCAGCAGTGTACAGGGGGGGGAGACCCAGTACTTC CASSVQGGETQYF
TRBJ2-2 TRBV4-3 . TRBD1 TGCGCCAGCAGCCTTAGGACAGGGGACACCGGGGAGCTGTTTTTT CASSLRTGDTGELFF
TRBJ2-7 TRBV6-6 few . TGTGCCAGCAGCCTAGGGGGACCGGGCGGCGAGCAGTACTTC CASSLGGPGGEQYF
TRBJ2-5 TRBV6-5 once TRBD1 TGTGCCAGCAGTTACCCAACAGGGGGCCAAGAGACCCAGTACTTC CASSYPTGGQETQYF
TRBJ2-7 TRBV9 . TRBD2 TGTGCCAGCAGCCCTACGACTAGCGGGGACGAGCAGTACTTC CASSPTTSGDEQYF
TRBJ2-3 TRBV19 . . TGTGCCAGTAGCCCCCAGGCTAGCACAGATACGCAGTATTTT CASSPQASTDTQYF
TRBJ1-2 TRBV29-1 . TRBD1 TGCAGCGTTAATCCTAACCCGGGACAGGGATCCAACTATGGCTACACCTTC CSVNPNPGQGSNYGYTF
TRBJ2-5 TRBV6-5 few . TGTGCCAGCAGTGCAGGGAAAGAGACCCAGTACTTC CASSAGKETQYF
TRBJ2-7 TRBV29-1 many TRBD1 TGCAGCGTCGGACAGGCCTACGAGCAGTACTTC CSVGQAYEQYF
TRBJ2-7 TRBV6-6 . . TGTGCCAGCAGTTACAGGCCGGGTGACGAGCAGTACTTC CASSYRPGDEQYF
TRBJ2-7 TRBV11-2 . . TGTGCCAGCAGCTTAGCTGGCCGCGGCGAGCAGTACTTC CASSLAGRGEQYF
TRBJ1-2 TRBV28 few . TGTGCCAGCAGACTGGACACGGATCATGGCTACACCTTC CASRLDTDHGYTF
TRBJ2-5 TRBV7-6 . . TGTGCCAGCAGCTTAAGGCCGAGAGGGTCCGGGACAAAAGAGACCCAGTACTTC CASSLRPRGSGTKETQYF